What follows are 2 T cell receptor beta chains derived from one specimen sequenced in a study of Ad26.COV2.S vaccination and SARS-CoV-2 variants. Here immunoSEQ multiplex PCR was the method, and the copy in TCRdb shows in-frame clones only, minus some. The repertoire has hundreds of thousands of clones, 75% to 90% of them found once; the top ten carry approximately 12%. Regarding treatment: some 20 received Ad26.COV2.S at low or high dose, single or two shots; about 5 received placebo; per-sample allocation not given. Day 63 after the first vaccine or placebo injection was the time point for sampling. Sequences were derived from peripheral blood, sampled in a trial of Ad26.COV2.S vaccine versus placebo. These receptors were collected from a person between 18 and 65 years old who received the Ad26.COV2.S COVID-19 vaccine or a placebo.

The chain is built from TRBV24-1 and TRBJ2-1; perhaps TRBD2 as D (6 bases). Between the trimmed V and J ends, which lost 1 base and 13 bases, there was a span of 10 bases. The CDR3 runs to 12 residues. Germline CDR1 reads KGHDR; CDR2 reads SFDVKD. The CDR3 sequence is CATSDFEEGQFF. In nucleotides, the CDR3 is TGTGCCACCAGTGATTTTGAGGAGGGACAGTTCTTC.

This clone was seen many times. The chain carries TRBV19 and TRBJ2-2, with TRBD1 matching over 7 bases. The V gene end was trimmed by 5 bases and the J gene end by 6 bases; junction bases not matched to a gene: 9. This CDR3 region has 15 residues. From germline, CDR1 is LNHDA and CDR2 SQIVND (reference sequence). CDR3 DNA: TGTGCCAGTAGTCCTCTCGACAGGGCTGCCGGGGAGCTGTTTTTT. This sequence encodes CASSPLDRAAGELFF.